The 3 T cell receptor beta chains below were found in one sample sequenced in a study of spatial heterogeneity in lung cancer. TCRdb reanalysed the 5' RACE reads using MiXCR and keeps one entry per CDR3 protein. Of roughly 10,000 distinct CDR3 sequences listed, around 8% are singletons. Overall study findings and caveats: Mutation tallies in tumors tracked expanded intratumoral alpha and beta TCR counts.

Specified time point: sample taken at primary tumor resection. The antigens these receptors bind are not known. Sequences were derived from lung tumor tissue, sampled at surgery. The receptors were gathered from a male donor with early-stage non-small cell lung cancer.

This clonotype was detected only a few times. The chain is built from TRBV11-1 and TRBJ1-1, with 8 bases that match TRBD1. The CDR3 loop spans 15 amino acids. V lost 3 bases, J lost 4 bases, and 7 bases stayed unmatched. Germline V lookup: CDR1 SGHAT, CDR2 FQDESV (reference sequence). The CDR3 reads CASSFGQGGVTEAFF. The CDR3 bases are TGTGCCAGCAGCTTCGGACAGGGCGGGGTCACTGAAGCTTTCTTT.

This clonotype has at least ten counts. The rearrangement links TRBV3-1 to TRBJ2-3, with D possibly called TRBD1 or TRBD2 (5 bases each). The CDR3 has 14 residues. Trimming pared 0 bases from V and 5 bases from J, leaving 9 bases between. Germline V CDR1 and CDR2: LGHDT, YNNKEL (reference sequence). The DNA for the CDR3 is TGTGCCAGCAGCCAAGATGGGACGGAAGATACGCAGTATTTT. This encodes CASSQDGTEDTQYF.

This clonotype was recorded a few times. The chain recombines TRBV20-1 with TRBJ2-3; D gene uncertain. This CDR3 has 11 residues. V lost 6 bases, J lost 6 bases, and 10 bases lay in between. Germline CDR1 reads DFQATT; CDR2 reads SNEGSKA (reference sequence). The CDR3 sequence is CSASVTDTQYF. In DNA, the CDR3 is TGCAGTGCAAGCGTCACGGATACGCAGTATTTT.